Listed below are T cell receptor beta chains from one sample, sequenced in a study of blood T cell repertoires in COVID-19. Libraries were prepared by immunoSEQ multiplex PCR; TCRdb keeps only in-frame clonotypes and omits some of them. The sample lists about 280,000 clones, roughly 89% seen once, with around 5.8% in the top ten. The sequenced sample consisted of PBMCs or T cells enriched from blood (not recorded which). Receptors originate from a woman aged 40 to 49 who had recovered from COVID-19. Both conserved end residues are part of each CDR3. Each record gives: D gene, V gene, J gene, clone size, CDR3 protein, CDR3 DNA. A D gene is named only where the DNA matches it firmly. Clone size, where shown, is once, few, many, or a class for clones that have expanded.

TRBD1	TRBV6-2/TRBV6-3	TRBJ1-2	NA	CASSYSSGQGNIGYTF	TGTGCCAGCAGTTACTCGAGTGGACAGGGAAATATCGGCTACACCTTC
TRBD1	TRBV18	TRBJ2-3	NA	CASSPGRGTDTQYF	TGTGCCAGCTCACCGGGCAGGGGGACAGATACGCAGTATTTT
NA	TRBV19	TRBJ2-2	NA	CASSRVATNTGELFF	TGTGCCAGTAGTCGGGTAGCAACGAACACCGGGGAGCTGTTTTTT
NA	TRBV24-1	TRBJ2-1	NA	CATSDTGVTYNEQFF	TGTGCCACCAGTGATACGGGAGTCACCTACAATGAGCAGTTCTTC
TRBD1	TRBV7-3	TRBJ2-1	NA	CASSLMEGQGAFEQFF	TGTGCCAGCAGCTTAATGGAGGGACAGGGGGCTTTCGAGCAGTTCTTC
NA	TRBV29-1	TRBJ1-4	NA	CSVAPTGSELFF	TGCAGCGTCGCCCCGACAGGCTCGGAACTGTTTTTT
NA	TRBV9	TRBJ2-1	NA	CASSVELGSYNEQFF	TGTGCCAGCAGCGTAGAACTAGGCTCCTACAATGAGCAGTTCTTC
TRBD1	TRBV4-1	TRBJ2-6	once	CASSQVQGQSGANVLTF	TGCGCCAGCAGCCAGGTACAGGGGCAGTCTGGGGCCAACGTCCTGACTTTC
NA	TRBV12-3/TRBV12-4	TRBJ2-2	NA	CASSLSGGELFF	TGTGCCAGCAGTCTAAGTGGCGGGGAGCTGTTTTTT
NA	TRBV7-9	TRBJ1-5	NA	CASKSGEGQPQHF	TGTGCCAGCAAATCGGGTGAGGGTCAGCCCCAGCATTTT
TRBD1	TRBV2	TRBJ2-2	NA	CASTPSTGEKGELFF	TGTGCCAGCACCCCTTCTACAGGGGAAAAAGGGGAGCTGTTTTTT
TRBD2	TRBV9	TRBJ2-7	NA	CASSVSSGAYEQYF	TGTGCCAGCAGCGTGTCTAGCGGGGCCTACGAGCAGTACTTC
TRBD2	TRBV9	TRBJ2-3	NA	CASSPTSGRDTQYF	TGTGCCAGCAGTCCAACTAGCGGCCGGGATACGCAGTATTTT